Here is one TCR beta chain with its context. The sample is drawn from a study of shared clonotypes between healthy human individuals. Sequencing was performed with immunoSEQ multiplex PCR; in TCRdb, only in-frame clones are kept and a portion is missing. This table has some 900,000 clones, about 80% appearing once. This CDR3 is 15 amino acids long. Germline CDR1 and CDR2: MNHNS and SASEGT. V lost 7 bases and J lost 0, with 12 bases in between. Sequenced sample: memory CD4+ T cells sorted from blood. Specified subset: CD45RA-negative fraction. The sequence came from a man younger than 35 in good health. J is TRBJ1-4 and V is TRBV6-1; no clear D gene. The CDR3 sequence: CASTRSVATNEKLFF. The DNA of the CDR3 is TGTGCCAGCACCCGATCTGTAGCAACTAATGAAAAACTGTTTTTT.